This TCR beta chain was sequenced during a study of CD8 T cells in ankylosing spondylitis. General study results and limits: It was reported that disease-linked clones were significantly enriched in matched ankylosing spondylitis synovial fluid. A motif of eight highly homologous TCR beta variants was seen as apparently characteristic of ankylosing spondylitis blood.

MiXCR was run by TCRdb on the 5' RACE reads, yielding one entry per CDR3 protein. The data contain 130,000 or so distinct CDR3 sequences, 17% of them singletons. A note on this clonotype: Its antigen is unknown.

The CDR3 spans 12 residues. Trimming removed 6 bases at V and 9 bases at J, with 13 bases between. Germline loops: CDR1 SGHDN, CDR2 FVKESK. The specimen sequenced was blood, either unsorted or a sorted T cell fraction (not recorded which). The rearrangement joins TRBV14 to TRBJ2-3; no firm D call. The sequence was collected from a male donor with ankylosing spondylitis. The CDR3 DNA sequence: TGTGCCAGCAGTCCAAGTAAATCCACGCAGTATTTT. Its translation is CASSPSKSTQYF.